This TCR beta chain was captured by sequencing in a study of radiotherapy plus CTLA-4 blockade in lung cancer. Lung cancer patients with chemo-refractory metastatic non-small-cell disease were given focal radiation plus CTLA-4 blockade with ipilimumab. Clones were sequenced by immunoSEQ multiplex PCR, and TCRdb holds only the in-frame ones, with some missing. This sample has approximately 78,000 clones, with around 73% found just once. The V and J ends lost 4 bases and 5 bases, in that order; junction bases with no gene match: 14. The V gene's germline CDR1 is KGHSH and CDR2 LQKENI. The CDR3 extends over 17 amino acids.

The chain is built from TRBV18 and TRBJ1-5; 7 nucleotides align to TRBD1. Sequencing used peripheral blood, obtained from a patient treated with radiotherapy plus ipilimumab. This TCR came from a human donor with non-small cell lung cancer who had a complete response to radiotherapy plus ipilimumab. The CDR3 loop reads CASSLPDRSLIHQPQHF. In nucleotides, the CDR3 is TGTGCCAGCTCACTACCGGACAGGTCCCTAATCCATCAGCCCCAGCATTTT. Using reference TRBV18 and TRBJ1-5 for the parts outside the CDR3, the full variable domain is NAGVMQNPRHLVRRRGQEARLRCSPMKGHSHVYWYRQLPEEGLKFMVYLQKENIIDESGMPKERFSAEFPKEGPSILRIQQVVRGDSAAYFCASSLPDRSLIHQPQHFGDGTRLSIL.